The 23 T cell receptor beta chains in this list originate from one sample, sequenced in a study of blood T cell repertoires in COVID-19. Assay: immunoSEQ multiplex PCR; the TCRdb copy retains only in-frame clones and omits some. In the table there are 310,000 or so clones, over 80% of which are singletons. Sequences were obtained from peripheral blood. The receptors were sampled from a man between 25 and 39 years old with COVID-19, enrolled during active disease.

The chain uses TRBV19 and TRBJ2-7; D perhaps matches TRBD1 (6 bases). V shed 5 bases and J shed 5 bases, with 19 bases lying between them. CDR3 length equals 15 residues. Germline V gene sequence: CDR1 LNHDA, CDR2 SQIVND (reference sequence). The CDR3 DNA is TGTGCCAGTAGTGCCCAGGGGACCCTCATGCACGAGCAGTACTTC. Its protein product is CASSAQGTLMHEQYF.

J is TRBJ2-1 and V is TRBV5-1; D gene ambiguous. V shed 0 bases and J shed 5 bases, with 12 bases lying between them. CDR3 length: 15 amino acids. Per the germline V gene, CDR1 is SGHRS and CDR2 is YFSETQ. The CDR3 DNA reads as TGCGCCAGCAGCTTGGACTCTCCCTTACACAATGAGCAGTTCTTC. It encodes CASSLDSPLHNEQFF.

About this clone itself: Different DNA sequences within this sample yield the same CDR3. The J gene is TRBJ1-2, the V gene TRBV7-9, with 9 bases matching TRBD1. The trim removed 1 base at V and 4 bases at J, leaving 1 base unmatched. The CDR3 is 14 residues long. The germline V gene has CDR1 SEHNR and CDR2 FQNEAQ (reference sequence). The CDR3 nucleotides read TGTGCCAGCAGCTTAGGGGACAGGGCCTATGGCTACACCTTC. Translated: CASSLGDRAYGYTF.

The chain has TRBV6-4 and TRBJ1-2, with 8 nucleotides matching TRBD1. The V segment lost 6 bases and the J segment 6 bases; nucleotides outside the gene matches: 12. The germline V gene encodes CDR1 MRHNA and CDR2 SNTAGT. The CDR3 totals 15 residues. The CDR3 DNA reads TGTGCCAGCAGCCGAGAACCTGGACAGGGAGATGGCTACACCTTC. Residues: CASSREPGQGDGYTF.

CDR3 loop: CASSLKAVMNTEAFF. The CDR3 nucleotides are TGCGCCAGCAGCTTGAAGGCGGTCATGAACACTGAAGCTTTCTTT. V is TRBV5-1 and J is TRBJ1-1; no reliable D call. Trimming pared 1 base from V and 0 bases from J, leaving 10 bases between. Per the germline V gene, CDR1 is SGHRS and CDR2 is YFSETQ. There are 15 residues in the CDR3.

This rearrangement joins TRBV28 to TRBJ2-7; TRBD1 matches 7 bases. The trim removed 3 bases at V and 5 bases at J, leaving 10 bases unmatched. CDR1 is MDHEN and CDR2 is SYDVKM in the germline V gene. The CDR3 has 15 amino acids. The CDR3 DNA sequence: TGTGCCAGCAGTTTCCCCCCTACAGGGGTCAACGAGCAGTACTTC. This translates into CASSFPPTGVNEQYF.

The chain is built from TRBV28 and TRBJ2-5; 8 nucleotides agree with TRBD2. The CDR3 runs 15 residues. V gave up 7 bases and J gave up 0 bases; unmatched junction bases: 7. The germline V gene has CDR1 MDHEN and CDR2 SYDVKM. The CDR3 DNA follows: TGTGCCAGCACCCCGGGGGGGGAGGACCAAGAGACCCAGTACTTC. Translated, it gives CASTPGGEDQETQYF.

V gene TRBV13 combines with J gene TRBJ2-6; 14 bases are shared with TRBD2. Losses at the gene ends were 5 bases for V and 2 bases for J; bases not matched to a gene: 2. The CDR3 is 17 amino acids. Germline V CDR1 and CDR2: PRHDT, FYEKMQ (reference sequence). The CDR3 nucleotides are TGTGCCAGCAGCGCGACTAGCGGGAGGGCTGGGGCCAACGTCCTGACTTTC. This translates into CASSATSGRAGANVLTF.

The chain's CDR3 is CAISERADRYNEQFF. CDR3 sequence (DNA): TGTGCCATCAGTGAAAGAGCGGATCGCTACAATGAGCAGTTCTTC. V and J are TRBV10-3 and TRBJ2-1; TRBD2 is a possible D gene (5 bases). V was pared by 3 bases and J by 3 bases, with 12 bases between. Per germline, CDR1 ENHRY and CDR2 SYGVKD. CDR3 length: 15 residues.

The rearrangement uses TRBV28 and TRBJ1-6; 8 nucleotides align to TRBD1. V lost 6 bases, J lost 10 bases, and 5 bases stayed unmatched. The CDR3 length is 13 residues. Per the germline V gene, CDR1 is MDHEN and CDR2 is SYDVKM. As DNA, the CDR3 is TGTGCCAGCAGAGGGACAGGAGGCTCACCCCTCCACTTT. Translation gives CASRGTGGSPLHF.

DNA of the CDR3: TGTGCCAGCAGTGAGTTTGTACAGGCCCCCAATGAGCAGTTCTTC. Encoded protein: CASSEFVQAPNEQFF. V and J are TRBV2 and TRBJ2-1, with D possibly TRBD1 on 5 matching bases. The length of the CDR3 is 15 residues. The germline gives CDR1 SNHLY, CDR2 FYNNEI. The V end lost 3 bases, the J end lost 6 bases, and 15 bases lay between the germline ends.

The table lists this clone with a count of one. The chain has TRBV18 and TRBJ1-6; 10 nucleotides match TRBD1. This CDR3 has 16 residues. The trim removed 2 bases at V and 4 bases at J, leaving 2 bases unmatched. CDR1 is KGHSH and CDR2 is LQKENI in the germline V gene. The CDR3 nucleotides read TGTGCCAGCTCACCAGCGGGACAGGGGTATAATTCACCCCTCCACTTT. Translated: CASSPAGQGYNSPLHF.

Written as DNA, the CDR3 is TGTGCCAGCAGCTTAGGAGGTGGGTATCAGCCCCAGCATTTT. Its translation: CASSLGGGYQPQHF. The V and J genes are TRBV7-9 and TRBJ1-5, with D uncertain. The CDR3 contains 14 residues. Germline CDR1 SEHNR, CDR2 FQNEAQ (reference sequence). Trimming left V 1 base short and J 5 bases short, with 9 bases between.

The chain has TRBV10-3 and TRBJ1-1; D uncertain. Per the germline V gene, CDR1 is ENHRY and CDR2 is SYGVKD. Between the trimmed V and J ends, which lost 4 bases and 1 base, there was a span of 22 bases. There are 18 residues in the CDR3. Here the CDR3 DNA reads TGTGCCATCAGTGGCCGGCGGGTAGGCACTAGACAGAACACTGAAGCTTTCTTT. This gives the protein CAISGRRVGTRQNTEAFF.

V gene TRBV7-3 combines with J gene TRBJ1-2, with 7 bases matching TRBD1. CDR1 and CDR2 from the germline V gene are SGHTA and FQGTGA. V gave up 5 bases and J gave up 5 bases; unmatched junction bases: 2. The CDR3 runs to 12 residues. CDR3 coding DNA: TGTGCCAGCAGCGCGACAGGGTATGGCTACACCTTC. Its protein product is CASSATGYGYTF.

The chain links TRBV7-6 to TRBJ1-5, with TRBD1 as a possible D gene (6 bases). V was cut by 4 bases and J by 7 bases, with 8 bases left in between. The germline CDR1 and CDR2 sequences are SGHVS and FNYEAQ. CDR3 length equals 12 residues. CDR3: CASSSRGQPQHF. For the CDR3, the DNA is TGTGCCAGCAGCTCCAGGGGACAGCCCCAGCATTTT.

The chain uses TRBV27 and TRBJ2-7; the match to TRBD1 covers 7 bases. Germline loops: CDR1 MNHEY, CDR2 SMNVEV (reference sequence). The CDR3 is made up of 17 amino acids. The V gene end was trimmed by 2 bases and the J gene end by 2 bases; junction bases not matched to a gene: 12. The CDR3 nucleotides read TGTGCCAGCAGTTTAAGGGCTGATCCGACAGGGACCTACGAGCAGTACTTC. Translating gives CASSLRADPTGTYEQYF.

DNA for the CDR3: TGCAGCTCTAACAGGGGAAGCTCCTACAATGAGCAGTTCTTC. Its protein is CSSNRGSSYNEQFF. The rearrangement links TRBV29-1 to TRBJ2-1, with 7 bases that match TRBD1. Germline-derived CDR1 and CDR2 are SQVTM and ANQGSEA. Unmatched junction bases numbered 7, after V lost 8 bases and J lost 0 bases. The CDR3 is made up of 14 amino acids.

The V call is TRBV6-5, the J call TRBJ1-2; 9 bases map to TRBD1. Germline CDR1 reads MNHEY; CDR2 reads SVGAGI. This CDR3 is 13 amino acids long. V shed 6 bases, J shed 8 bases, and the junction held 7 bases outside the gene matches. This CDR3 is CASRYGQGKGYTF. For the CDR3, the DNA is TGTGCCAGCAGATACGGACAGGGGAAAGGCTACACCTTC.

This clone appeared a single time. The chain carries TRBV5-3 and TRBJ2-7; 9 nucleotides agree with TRBD1. TRBV5-3 is annotated as an ORF whose role is uncertain. V lost 3 bases to trimming and J lost 4 bases; unmatched junction nucleotides: 2. CDR3 length: 13 amino acids. DNA of the CDR3: TGTGCCAGAAGCTCACAGGGGGCATACGAGCAGTACTTC. Its translation: CARSSQGAYEQYF.

The genes are TRBV10-3 and TRBJ1-3; D gene uncertain. This CDR3 spans 15 amino acids. V was shortened by 4 bases and J by 0 bases, with 10 bases between the two germline ends. CDR1 and CDR2 from the germline V gene are ENHRY and SYGVKD. This CDR3 reads CAISVGTDSGNTIYF. The CDR3 nucleotides are TGTGCCATCAGTGTAGGCACAGACTCTGGAAACACCATATATTTT.

This clone was observed once. The chain links TRBV25-1 to TRBJ1-2; 7 positions agree with TRBD1. The CDR3 extends over 15 amino acids. CDR1 and CDR2 (germline): MGHDK, SYGVNS. With 8 bases clipped from V and 4 bases from J, the junction kept 13 bases outside the gene matches. This chain's CDR3 is CASGVSTGASYGYTF. In DNA form, the CDR3 reads TGTGCCAGCGGAGTGTCAACAGGGGCGAGCTATGGCTACACCTTC.

The chain uses TRBV19 and TRBJ2-1, with a tentative D call TRBD2 (5 bases). Germline V CDR1 and CDR2: LNHDA, SQIVND (reference sequence). The CDR3 runs 15 residues. V was shortened by 1 base and J by 7 bases, with 14 bases between the two germline ends. The CDR3 here is CASSIGSGLRNEQFF. In nucleotides, the CDR3 is TGTGCCAGTAGTATAGGGTCAGGACTTAGGAATGAGCAGTTCTTC.